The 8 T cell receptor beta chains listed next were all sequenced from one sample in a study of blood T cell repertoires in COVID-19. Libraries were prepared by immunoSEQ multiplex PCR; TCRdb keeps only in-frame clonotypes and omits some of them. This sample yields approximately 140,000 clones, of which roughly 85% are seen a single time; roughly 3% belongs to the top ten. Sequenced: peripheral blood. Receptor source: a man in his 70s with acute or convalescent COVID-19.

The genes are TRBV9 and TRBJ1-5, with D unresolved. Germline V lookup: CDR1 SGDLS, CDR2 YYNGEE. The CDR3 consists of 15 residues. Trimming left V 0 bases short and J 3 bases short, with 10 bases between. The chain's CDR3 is CASSVEPGFNQPQHF. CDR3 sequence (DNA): TGTGCCAGCAGCGTAGAACCAGGCTTCAATCAGCCCCAGCATTTT.

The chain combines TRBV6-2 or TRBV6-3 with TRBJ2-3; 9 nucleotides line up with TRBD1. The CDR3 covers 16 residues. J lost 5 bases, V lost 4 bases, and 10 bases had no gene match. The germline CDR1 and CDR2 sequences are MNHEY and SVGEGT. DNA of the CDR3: TGTGCCAGCAGTTTCACCGGGACAGGGTCGGTAGATACGCAGTATTTT. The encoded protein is CASSFTGTGSVDTQYF.

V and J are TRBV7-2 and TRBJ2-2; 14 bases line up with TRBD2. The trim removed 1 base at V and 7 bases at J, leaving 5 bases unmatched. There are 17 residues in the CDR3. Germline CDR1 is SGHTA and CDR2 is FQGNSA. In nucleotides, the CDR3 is TGTGCCAGCAGCTTAGGGGGACTAGCGGGAGCTATCGGGGAGCTGTTTTTT. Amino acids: CASSLGGLAGAIGELFF.

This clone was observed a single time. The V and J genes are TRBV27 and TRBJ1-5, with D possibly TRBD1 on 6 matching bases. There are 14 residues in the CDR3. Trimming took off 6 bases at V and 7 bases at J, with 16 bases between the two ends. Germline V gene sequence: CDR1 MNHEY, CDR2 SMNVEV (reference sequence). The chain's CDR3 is CASRLQQGGQPQHF. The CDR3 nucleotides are TGTGCCAGCAGGCTACAACAGGGAGGGCAGCCCCAGCATTTT.

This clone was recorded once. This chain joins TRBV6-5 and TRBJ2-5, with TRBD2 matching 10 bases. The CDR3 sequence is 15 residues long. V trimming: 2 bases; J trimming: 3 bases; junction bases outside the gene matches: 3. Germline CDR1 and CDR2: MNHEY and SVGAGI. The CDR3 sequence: CASSYVGLAEETQYF. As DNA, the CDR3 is TGTGCCAGCAGTTACGTCGGACTAGCGGAAGAGACCCAGTACTTC.

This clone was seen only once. The CDR3 DNA reads as TGTGCCAGCAGCCCCGGACTAGCGGGAGGCATAAACAATGAGCAGTTCTTC. Protein sequence: CASSPGLAGGINNEQFF. The chain is built from TRBV28 and TRBJ2-1; 14 bases agree with TRBD2. The CDR3 has 17 residues. The germline CDR1 and CDR2 sequences are MDHEN and SYDVKM. Unmatched junction bases numbered 9, after V lost 6 bases and J lost 5 bases.

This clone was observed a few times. CDR3 protein: CATSALGQGETQYF. CDR3 coding DNA: TGTGCCACCAGTGCCCTCGGACAGGGTGAGACCCAGTACTTC. The chain carries TRBV24-1 and TRBJ2-5; 8 bases are shared with TRBD1. Germline values: CDR1 KGHDR, CDR2 SFDVKD. Trimming cost V 5 bases and J 5 bases; bases outside gene matches: 6. The CDR3 contains 14 residues.

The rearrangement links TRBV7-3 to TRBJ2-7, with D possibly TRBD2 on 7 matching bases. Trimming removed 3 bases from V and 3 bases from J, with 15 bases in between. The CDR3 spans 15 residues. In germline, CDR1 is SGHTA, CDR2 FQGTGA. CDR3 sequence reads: CASSLGQGRVYEQYF. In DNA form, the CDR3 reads TGTGCCAGCAGCTTGGGGCAGGGGAGGGTCTACGAGCAGTACTTC.